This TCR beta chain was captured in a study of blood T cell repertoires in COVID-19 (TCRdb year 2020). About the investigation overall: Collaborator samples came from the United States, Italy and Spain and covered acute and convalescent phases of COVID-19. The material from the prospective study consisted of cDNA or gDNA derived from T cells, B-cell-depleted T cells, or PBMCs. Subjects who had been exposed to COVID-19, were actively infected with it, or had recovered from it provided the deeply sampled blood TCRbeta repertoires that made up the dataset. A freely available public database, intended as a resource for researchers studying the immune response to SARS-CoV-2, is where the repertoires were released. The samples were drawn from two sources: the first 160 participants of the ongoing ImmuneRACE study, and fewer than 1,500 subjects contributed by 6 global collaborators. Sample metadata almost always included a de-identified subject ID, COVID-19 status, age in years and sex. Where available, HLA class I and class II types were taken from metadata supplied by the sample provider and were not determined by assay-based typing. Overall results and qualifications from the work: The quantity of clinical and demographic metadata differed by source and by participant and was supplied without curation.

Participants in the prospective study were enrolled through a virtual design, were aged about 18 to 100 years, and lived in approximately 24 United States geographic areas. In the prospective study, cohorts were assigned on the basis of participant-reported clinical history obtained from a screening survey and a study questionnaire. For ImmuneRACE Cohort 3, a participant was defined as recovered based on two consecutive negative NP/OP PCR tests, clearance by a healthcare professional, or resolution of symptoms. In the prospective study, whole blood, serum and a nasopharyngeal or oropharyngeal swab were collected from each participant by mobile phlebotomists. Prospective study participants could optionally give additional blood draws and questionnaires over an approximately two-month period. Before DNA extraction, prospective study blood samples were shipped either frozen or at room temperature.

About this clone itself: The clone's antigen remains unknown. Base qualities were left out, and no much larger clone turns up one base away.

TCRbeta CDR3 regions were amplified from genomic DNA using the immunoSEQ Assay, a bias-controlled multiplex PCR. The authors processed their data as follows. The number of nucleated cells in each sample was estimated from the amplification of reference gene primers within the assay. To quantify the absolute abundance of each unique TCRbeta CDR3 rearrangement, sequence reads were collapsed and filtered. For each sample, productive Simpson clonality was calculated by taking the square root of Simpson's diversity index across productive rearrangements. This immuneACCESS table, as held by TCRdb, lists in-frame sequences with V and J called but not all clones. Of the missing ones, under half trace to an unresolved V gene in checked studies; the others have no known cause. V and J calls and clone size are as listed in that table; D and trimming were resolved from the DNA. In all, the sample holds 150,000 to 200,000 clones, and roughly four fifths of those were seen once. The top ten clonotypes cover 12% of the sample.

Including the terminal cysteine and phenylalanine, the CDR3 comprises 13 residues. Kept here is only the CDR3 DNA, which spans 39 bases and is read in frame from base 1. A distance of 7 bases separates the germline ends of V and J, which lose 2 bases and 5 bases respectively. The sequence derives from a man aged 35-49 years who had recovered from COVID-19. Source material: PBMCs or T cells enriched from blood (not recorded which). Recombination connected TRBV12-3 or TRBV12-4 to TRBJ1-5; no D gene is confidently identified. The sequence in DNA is TGTGCCAGCAGTTTACAGGAGGATCAGCCCCAGCATTTT. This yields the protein CASSLQEDQPQHF.